The rows below give T cell receptor beta chains drawn from one sample of a study of cytomegalovirus exposure and HLA in healthy donors. TCRdb's table, derived via immunoSEQ multiplex PCR, lists solely in-frame clones and lacks some. The clone table shows 170,000 or so clones, with the ten largest holding 2.1%. Material: PBMCs. The receptor set was obtained from a man aged 30 to 45 in good health and CMV-seronegative. Both conserved end residues are part of each CDR3.

j_call cdr3_length v_call cdr3_aa
TRBJ1-1 14 TRBV5-1 CASSALSGVTEAFF
TRBJ1-1 14 TRBV10-3 CATGRGSMNTEAFF
TRBJ2-1 19 TRBV7-9 CASSSSDYKKREAYNEQFF
TRBJ2-1 15 TRBV5-1 CASNLLGLAYNEQFF
TRBJ2-5 17 TRBV27 CASSLYDRGSVRETQYF
TRBJ2-7 14 TRBV19 CASSLTSGTYEQYF
TRBJ2-3 19 TRBV18 CASSPLRQGDLAGGDTQYF
TRBJ2-5 14 TRBV5-6 CASSLWTEQETQYF
TRBJ2-4 19 TRBV2 CASSDPTSGRALAKNIQYF
TRBJ1-2 16 TRBV29-1 CSVAQPGGGTLYGYTF
TRBJ1-1 15 TRBV23-1 CASSQPGTGVTEAFF
TRBJ2-5 15 TRBV6-5 CASRETGGPQETQYF
TRBJ2-1 13 TRBV7-9 CASLVGRGNEQFF
TRBJ2-1 13 TRBV2 CASSEDRVNEQFF
TRBJ1-1 17 TRBV4-2 CASSQDNSPGLYTEAFF
TRBJ1-2 15 TRBV5-4 CASSSHGQGDYGYTF
TRBJ1-2 16 TRBV5-1 CASSRGQGASNYGYTF
TRBJ1-2 14 TRBV30 CAWSPLRGRGGYTF
TRBJ1-2 15 TRBV18 CASSPQTGFDYGYTF
TRBJ1-4 14 TRBV7-6 CASSKRQAAEKLFF
TRBJ2-7 12 TRBV5-4 CASSTDSYEQYF
TRBJ2-1 14 TRBV2 CAKRETSSYNEQFF
TRBJ2-7 15 TRBV7-9 CASSLLTDREAGQYF
TRBJ1-5 15 TRBV6-1 CASSWGDFSNQPQHF
TRBJ2-7 16 TRBV4-2 CASSQVGTSGWDEQYF
TRBJ2-1 15 TRBV11-3 CASSSLPSTVNEQFF
TRBJ2-5 15 TRBV7-9 CASCLGDRGGETQYF
TRBJ1-6 14 TRBV5-1 CASSKPGQGSPLHF
TRBJ1-2 15 TRBV18 CASSPTTGVPYGYTF
TRBJ1-2 15 TRBV4-2 CASSQDVAENYGYTF
TRBJ2-2 13 TRBV7-9 CASSLDVGAELFF
TRBJ2-1 16 TRBV19 CASSIGLRLADNEQFF
TRBJ1-5 13 TRBV29-1 CSAGQGAGQPQHF
TRBJ1-2 13 TRBV25-1 CASNDRTGLGYTF
TRBJ2-1 14 TRBV5-1 CASSFSGGSNEQFF
TRBJ2-7 14 TRBV5-4 CASSFGTVSYEQYF
TRBJ2-3 19 TRBV7-9 CASTLSKLGSKASTDTQYF
TRBJ2-7 17 TRBV7-9 CASSPTSGRSKTYEQYF
TRBJ2-3 14 TRBV30 CAWRISGNTDTQYF
TRBJ1-3 14 TRBV4-3 CASSQTGNGNTIYF
TRBJ1-1 11 TRBV10-2 CASSEEGKAFF
TRBJ2-1 15 TRBV5-8 CASSWDRGSYNEQFF
TRBJ1-1 16 TRBV7-9 CASRARQGLMNTEAFF
TRBJ1-1 15 TRBV7-2 CASSARQGIGTEAFF
TRBJ2-1 16 TRBV25-1 CASSARSANTSGEQFF
TRBJ1-5 14 TRBV5-1 CASSLDRAPQPQHF
TRBJ2-1 15 TRBV4-3 CASSQEIYGYNEQFF
TRBJ1-3 16 TRBV28 CASSENPGGSGNTIYF
TRBJ1-1 15 TRBV5-1 CASSWGGTGDTEAFF
TRBJ2-2 17 TRBV4-1 CASSLIGLAERTGELFF
TRBJ1-3 16 TRBV9 CASSPPGVSAGNTIYF
TRBJ2-7 19 TRBV11-2 CASSHLQGLSLGGLYEQYF
TRBJ1-3 14 TRBV7-6 CASSLVQLGNTIYF
TRBJ1-3 14 TRBV11-3 CASSRGQVGNTIYF
TRBJ2-1 14 TRBV12-2 CASRPKGSDNEQFF